This record covers a single T cell receptor (beta chain). Germline V gene data show CDR1 as MNHEY and CDR2 as SMNVEV (reference sequence). V gave up 5 bases and J gave up 2 bases, with 19 bases separating them. The CDR3 is made up of 17 amino acids. This record comes from a study of blood T cell repertoires in COVID-19. Clones were sequenced by immunoSEQ multiplex PCR, and TCRdb holds only the in-frame ones, with some missing. The top ten clones hold about 4% of a sample with under 150,000 clones, around 90% of them seen once. The material sequenced was peripheral blood. The clonotype originates from a man aged 50-59 years with active COVID-19. V is TRBV27 and J is TRBJ1-5; D is unclear. CDR3 sequence (DNA): TGTGCCAGCAGTCCAACGGGAATCGGGCAGGGCAATCAGCCCCAGCATTTT. Its protein product is CASSPTGIGQGNQPQHF.